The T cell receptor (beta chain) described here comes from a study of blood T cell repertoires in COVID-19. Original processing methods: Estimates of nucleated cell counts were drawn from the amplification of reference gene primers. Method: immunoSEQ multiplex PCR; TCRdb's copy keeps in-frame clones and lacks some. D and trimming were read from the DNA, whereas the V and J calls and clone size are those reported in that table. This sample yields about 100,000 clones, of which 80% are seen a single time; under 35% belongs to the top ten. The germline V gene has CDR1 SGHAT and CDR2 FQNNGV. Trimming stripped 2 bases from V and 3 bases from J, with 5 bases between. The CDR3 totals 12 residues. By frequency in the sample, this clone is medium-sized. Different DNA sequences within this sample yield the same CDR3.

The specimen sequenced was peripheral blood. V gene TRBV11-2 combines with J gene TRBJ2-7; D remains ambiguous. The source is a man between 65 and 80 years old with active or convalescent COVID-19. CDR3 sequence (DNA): TGTGCCAGCAGCTTAACCGGCTACGAGCAGTACTTC. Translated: CASSLTGYEQYF.